This TCR beta chain comes out of a study of response to subunit inactivated influenza vaccine. MiXCR was run by TCRdb on the RT-PCR reads, yielding one entry per CDR3 protein. The profile covers hundreds of thousands of distinct CDR3 sequences, with roughly 13% appearing a single time and 5.5% to 8% taken by the ten largest. The CDR3 runs 15 residues. Trimming stripped 0 bases from V and 4 bases from J, with 10 bases between. Looked up from germline, CDR1 is DFQATT and CDR2 is SNEGSKA (reference sequence). This receptor was obtained from a man aged 50 to 60 who received an inactivated influenza vaccine. Sequences were derived from PBMCs from blood, sampled 14 to 15 days before vaccination. The V call is TRBV20-1, the J call TRBJ1-6; no definite D call. The CDR3 DNA is TGCAGTGCTAGAGAACCGGGGAGGTATAATTCACCCCTCCACTTT. It translates to CSAREPGRYNSPLHF.